The 28 T cell receptor beta chains in this list originate from one sample, sequenced in a study of human T cells and chemical hapten exposure (dated by TCRdb to the early 2020s). Library method: RACE. The sequencer was a NextSeq 500. The public reads were reprocessed in TCRdb via fastp at Q25 and MiXCR, keeping in-frame beta chains. Duplicate CDR3 protein sequences are folded into a single record with the most common DNA and genes. The sample includes 69,000 or so distinct CDR3 sequences, with 9% to 12% observed a single time. The ten largest clones represent around 7.3% of the sample. The time point label of this sample denotes: patch test 2, 6 weeks after DPC sensitization. In light of the paper, this sample's treatment or condition label describes: therapeutic diphenylcyclopropenone sensitization with weekly scalp DPC. Sequenced here: whole blood, sampled in connection with sensitization to the hapten diphenylcyclopropenone (DPC). The receptors were gathered from a woman between 50 and 59 years old with alopecia areata. Some clones in this sample may be carry-over from other donors' samples.

This chain connects TRBV18 to TRBJ1-1, with 8 bases that match TRBD1. V lost 10 bases to trimming and J lost 0 bases; unmatched junction nucleotides: 4. This CDR3 is 13 amino acids long. Germline values: CDR1 KGHSH, CDR2 LQKENI. The CDR3 DNA sequence: TGTGCCACCGGGACAGGATTGAACACTGAAGCTTTCTTT. Translated: CATGTGLNTEAFF.

The sample holds a few counts of this clonotype. The chain links TRBV10-3 to TRBJ2-7, with TRBD2 identical over 9 bases. The J segment lost 3 bases and the V segment lost 10 bases, leaving 13 bases of the junction unmatched. Germline CDR1 and CDR2: ENHRY and SYGVKD. CDR3 length: 15 amino acids. CDR3 loop: CATLARLAGNYEQYF. The CDR3 DNA sequence: TGTGCCACGCTGGCTCGGCTAGCGGGAAACTACGAGCAGTACTTC.

This clonotype has only a few counts. The chain combines TRBV14 with TRBJ1-6; D not resolved. The CDR3 is made up of 13 amino acids. Looked up from germline, CDR1 is SGHDN and CDR2 is FVKESK. The ends were cut back, 4 bases at V and 8 bases at J, with 9 bases in the middle. CDR3 amino acids: CASSLNMDSPLHF. CDR3 sequence (DNA): TGTGCCAGCAGCCTTAACATGGATTCACCCCTCCACTTT. Using reference TRBV14 and TRBJ1-6 for the parts outside the CDR3, the full variable domain is EAGVTQFPSHSVIEKGQTVTLRCDPISGHDNLYWYRRVMGKEIKFLLHFVKESKQDESGMPNNRFLAERTGGTYSTLKVQPAELEDSGVYFCASSLNMDSPLHFGNGTRLTVT.

DNA of the CDR3: TGTGCCAGCAGGGACAGGGGAATGAGAGGCTACACCTTC. It translates to CASRDRGMRGYTF. The chain links TRBV27 to TRBJ1-2, with 9 bases aligning to TRBD1. The CDR3 is made up of 13 amino acids. The junction had 7 bases not matched to a gene; V was cut back by 6 bases and J by 8 bases. Germline CDR1 reads MNHEY; CDR2 reads SMNVEV (reference sequence).

This clonotype was counted only a few times. The CDR3 nucleotides are TGTGCCAGCTCGCCTGGACTAGCGACCTACAATGAGCAGTTCTTC. Encoded protein: CASSPGLATYNEQFF. The chain recombines TRBV18 with TRBJ2-1; TRBD2 aligns across 9 bases. The CDR3 is 15 amino acids. CDR1 and CDR2 from the germline V gene are KGHSH and LQKENI. V dropped 6 bases and J dropped 2; count of bases not matched to a gene: 5. The whole variable domain, filled in from reference TRBV18 and TRBJ2-1, reads NAGVMQNPRHLVRRRGQEARLRCSPMKGHSHVYWYRQLPEEGLKFMVYLQKENIIDESGMPKERFSAEFPKEGPSILRIQQVVRGDSAAYFCASSPGLATYNEQFFGPGTRLTVL.

This clonotype was seen once. The V and J genes are TRBV6-4 and TRBJ2-1; no clear D. The CDR3 is 15 amino acids. Germline V gene sequence: CDR1 MRHNA, CDR2 SNTAGT. V lost 5 bases and J lost 10, with 21 bases in between. In DNA form, the CDR3 reads TGTGCCAGCAGTATAGGTCCGTCGGCCCTTTTCGAGCAGTTCTTC. Protein sequence: CASSIGPSALFEQFF.

This clonotype was counted at least ten times. This chain connects TRBV5-1 to TRBJ2-3, with unresolved D. Germline CDR1 is SGHRS and CDR2 is YFSETQ. Trimming removed 4 bases from V and 4 bases from J, with 10 bases in between. The CDR3 totals 13 residues. Here the CDR3 DNA reads TGCGCCAGCAGCCTTGTGGCGTCAGATACGCAGTATTTT. Its protein is CASSLVASDTQYF.

This clonotype was picked up many times. The V and J genes are TRBV28 and TRBJ1-1; the D is unclear. With 7 bases removed from V and 6 bases from J, the gap between germline ends came to 18 bases. The CDR3 extends over 14 amino acids. CDR1 is MDHEN, CDR2 SYDVKM, per germline. In DNA form, the CDR3 reads TGTGCCAGCACCCCTAAATCCGGACGTTCTGAAGCTTTCTTT. The encoded protein is CASTPKSGRSEAFF.

Comment on this clonotype: With a much larger clone just one base away, this may be a read error. V and J are TRBV18 and TRBJ2-3; D unresolved. CDR1 and CDR2 from the germline V gene are KGHSH and LQKENI. There are 19 residues in the CDR3. CDR3 nucleotide sequence: TGTGCCAGCTCACCACGATTAAGTCACCCTACTGAACCCACAGATACGCTGTATTTT. Encoded protein: CASSPRLSHPTEPTDTLYF.

The rearrangement links TRBV12-3 or TRBV12-4 to TRBJ1-3, with D perhaps TRBD1 (5 bases). The germline V and J ends were trimmed by 4 bases and 0 bases, with 16 bases remaining between them. The CDR3 has 17 residues. The CDR3 bases are TGTGCCAGCAGTTCGAGACAGAGTGAAAACTCTGGAAACACCATATATTTT. Protein sequence: CASSSRQSENSGNTIYF.

This clonotype was observed many times. The J gene is TRBJ1-3, the V gene TRBV27, with unresolved D. V lost 5 bases, J lost 3 bases, and 8 bases lay in between. CDR1 and CDR2 (germline): MNHEY, SMNVEV (reference sequence). The CDR3 contains 13 residues. CDR3 loop: CASSLTVGNTIYF. The CDR3 DNA sequence: TGTGCCAGCAGTCTCACAGTTGGAAACACCATATATTTT.

This clonotype was counted at least ten times. The V and J genes are TRBV6-5 and TRBJ1-1; no reliable D call. CDR3 size: 16 residues. Germline V gene sequence: CDR1 MNHEY, CDR2 SVGAGI. V was trimmed by 2 bases and J by 4 bases, leaving 17 bases between them. CDR3 in amino acids: CASSYPTEKGGTEAFF. The DNA of the CDR3 is TGTGCCAGCAGTTACCCGACCGAAAAGGGTGGCACTGAAGCTTTCTTT.

This clonotype showed up many times. V and J are TRBV27 and TRBJ1-6; D gene ambiguous. V lost 5 bases, J lost 5 bases, and 13 bases lay in between. Germline CDR1 is MNHEY and CDR2 is SMNVEV (reference sequence). The CDR3 loop spans 15 amino acids. CDR3: CASSPLLGDNSPLHF. The CDR3 DNA follows: TGTGCCAGCAGTCCCCTTCTCGGGGATAATTCACCCCTCCACTTT.

This clonotype was seen ten or more times. The V and J genes are TRBV11-2 and TRBJ2-4, with D uncertain. Germline assignment: CDR1 SGHAT and CDR2 FQNNGV. Trimming left V 5 bases short and J 0 bases short, with 8 bases between. The CDR3 consists of 14 residues. The DNA of the CDR3 is TGTGCCAGCAGCAGTCGATTAGCCAAAAACATTCAGTACTTC. Its protein is CASSSRLAKNIQYF.

This clonotype was detected a few times. The V gene is TRBV2, the J gene TRBJ1-4, with D perhaps TRBD1 (5 bases). The V and J ends lost 5 bases and 4 bases respectively, with 11 bases between them. This CDR3 is built from 14 residues. In germline, CDR1 is SNHLY, CDR2 FYNNEI. Here the CDR3 DNA reads TGTGCCAGCAGTAAGAACAGGCATAATGAAAAACTGTTTTTT. Protein sequence: CASSKNRHNEKLFF.

Many counts were recorded for this clonotype. This chain links TRBV18 with TRBJ1-1, with 7 bases identical to TRBD1. Germline V gives CDR1 KGHSH, CDR2 LQKENI. The CDR3 is made up of 15 amino acids. J lost 0 bases, V lost 3 bases, and 4 bases had no gene match. CDR3 sequence (DNA): TGTGCCAGCTCACCTCCACAGGGGCTGAACACTGAAGCTTTCTTT. It yields the protein CASSPPQGLNTEAFF.

This clonotype was observed a few times. This rearrangement joins TRBV18 to TRBJ1-4; possible D gene TRBD1, 6 bases. Germline V gene sequence: CDR1 KGHSH, CDR2 LQKENI. Trimming shortened V by 8 bases and J by 7 bases, and 17 bases separated the two germline ends. This CDR3 has 14 amino acids. CDR3 bases: TGTGCCAGCAGCAAACCTGGACAGTCTGAAAAACTGTTTTTT. Translating it yields CASSKPGQSEKLFF.

CDR3 sequence: CSVGVRDKAFF. The DNA of the CDR3 is TGCAGCGTTGGGGTGCGGGACAAAGCTTTCTTT. V gene TRBV29-1 combines with J gene TRBJ1-1; possible D gene TRBD1, 6 bases. The CDR3 has 11 amino acids. Deletions cut 4 bases from V and 9 bases from J, with 12 bases between. CDR1 and CDR2 from the germline V gene are SQVTM and ANQGSEA. Full variable domain (rest looked up from reference TRBV29-1 and TRBJ1-1): SAVISQKPSRDICQRGTSLTIQCQVDSQVTMMFWYRQQPGQSLTLIATANQGSEATYESGFVIDKFPISRPNLTFSTLTVSNMSPEDSSIYLCSVGVRDKAFFGQGTRLTVV.

The chain links TRBV2 to TRBJ2-5, with D tentatively TRBD1 (5 bases). The CDR3 consists of 16 residues. The germline CDR1 and CDR2 sequences are SNHLY and FYNNEI. Trimming cost V 3 bases and J 4 bases, with 18 bases left between them. For the CDR3, the DNA is TGTGCCAGCAGTGAGCCCGGCAGGGTCGGATCAGAGACCCAGTACTTC. Translating gives CASSEPGRVGSETQYF.

This clonotype occurred a few times. This chain joins TRBV18 and TRBJ2-1; weak D call: TRBD2 (5 bases). Per germline, CDR1 KGHSH and CDR2 LQKENI. The CDR3 consists of 14 residues. Trimming stripped 1 base from V and 6 bases from J, with 10 bases between. CDR3 sequence (DNA): TGTGCCAGCTCACCACGCTGGACTGTCAATGAGCAGTTCTTC. This gives the protein CASSPRWTVNEQFF.

The chain combines TRBV9 with TRBJ2-1; 10 bases fit TRBD2. There are 14 residues in the CDR3. Looked up from germline, CDR1 is SGDLS and CDR2 is YYNGEE. V lost 2 bases, J lost 9 bases, and 5 bases stayed unmatched. The CDR3 sequence: CASSVASGRLEQFF. CDR3 coding DNA: TGTGCCAGCAGCGTCGCTAGCGGGAGACTTGAGCAGTTCTTC.

This chain uses TRBV2 with TRBJ2-2, with a tentative D call TRBD2 (5 bases). The CDR3 extends over 14 amino acids. The germline gives CDR1 SNHLY, CDR2 FYNNEI. Between the trimmed V and J ends, which lost 4 bases and 4 bases, there was a span of 10 bases. The CDR3 loop reads CASSGQRSTGELFF. The CDR3 region has the DNA TGTGCCAGCAGTGGTCAGCGGAGCACCGGGGAGCTGTTTTTT.

This chain uses TRBV11-2 with TRBJ2-1; D may match TRBD1 or TRBD2 (5 bases each). The V and J ends lost 3 bases and 4 bases respectively, with 16 bases between them. The CDR3 loop spans 16 amino acids. Germline V CDR1 and CDR2: SGHAT, FQNNGV. The CDR3 spells CASSFSGTKFYNEQFF. The CDR3 DNA reads as TGTGCCAGCAGCTTTTCCGGGACCAAGTTTTACAATGAGCAGTTCTTC.

This clonotype was detected ten times or more. The chain links TRBV4-2 to TRBJ2-7; TRBD1 matches at 7 bases. Germline V gene lookup returns CDR1 LGHNA and CDR2 YNFKEQ. The CDR3 is 15 residues long. J gave up 2 bases and V 0 bases, and 4 bases lay outside the gene matches. CDR3 DNA: TGTGCCAGCAGCCAAGAGAAACAGGGGACCTACGAGCAGTACTTC. It is translated as CASSQEKQGTYEQYF.

Ten or more counts support this clonotype. The chain carries TRBV29-1 and TRBJ2-7, with 9 bases that match TRBD1. J lost 4 bases, V lost 7 bases, and 2 bases had no gene match. The germline V gene encodes CDR1 SQVTM and CDR2 ANQGSEA. CDR3 length: 11 residues. The CDR3 bases are TGCAGCGCCGGGACAGGGTACGAGCAGTACTTC. Protein sequence: CSAGTGYEQYF.

At least ten counts were recorded for this clonotype. The rearrangement links TRBV2 to TRBJ2-7, with D possibly called TRBD1 or TRBD2 (5 bases each). Trimming took off 3 bases at V and 2 bases at J, with 14 bases between the two ends. The CDR3 spans 15 residues. Germline loops: CDR1 SNHLY, CDR2 FYNNEI. The CDR3 coding sequence is TGTGCCAGCAGTGAGAGTGGGACGAGGACCTACGAGCAGTACTTC. Translation: CASSESGTRTYEQYF.

The genes are TRBV29-1 and TRBJ1-1; D may be TRBD1 (5 bases). The CDR3 extends over 9 amino acids. Germline-derived CDR1 and CDR2 are SQVTM and ANQGSEA. CDR3: CSLDREAFF. In nucleotides, the CDR3 is TGCAGTCTCGACAGAGAAGCTTTCTTT.

This clonotype was observed a few times. The DNA for the CDR3 is TGTGCCAGTTCTCGATTGAACTATGGCTACACCTTC. Its protein is CASSRLNYGYTF. The V and J genes are TRBV19 and TRBJ1-2; no clear D. The CDR3 sequence is 12 residues long. Germline V lookup: CDR1 LNHDA, CDR2 SQIVND (reference sequence). The germline V and J ends were trimmed by 8 bases and 2 bases, with 9 bases remaining between them. Full variable domain (rest looked up from reference TRBV19 and TRBJ1-2): DGGITQSPKYLFRKEGQNVTLSCEQNLNHDAMYWYRQDPGQGLRLIYYSQIVNDFQKGDIAEGYSVSREKKESFPLTVTSAQKNPTAFYLCASSRLNYGYTFGSGTRLTVV.